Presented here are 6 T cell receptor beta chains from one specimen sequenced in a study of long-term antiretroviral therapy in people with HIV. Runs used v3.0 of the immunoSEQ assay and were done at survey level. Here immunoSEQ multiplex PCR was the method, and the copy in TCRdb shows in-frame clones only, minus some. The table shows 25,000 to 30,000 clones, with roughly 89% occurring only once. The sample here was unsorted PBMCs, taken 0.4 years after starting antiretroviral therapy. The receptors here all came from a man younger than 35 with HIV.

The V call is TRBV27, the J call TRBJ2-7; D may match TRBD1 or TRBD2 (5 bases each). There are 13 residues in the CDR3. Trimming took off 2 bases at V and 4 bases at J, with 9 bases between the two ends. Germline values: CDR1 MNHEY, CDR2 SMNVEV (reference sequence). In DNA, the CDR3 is TGTGCCAGCAGTTTAGGGGACGGATACGAGCAGTACTTC. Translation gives CASSLGDGYEQYF.

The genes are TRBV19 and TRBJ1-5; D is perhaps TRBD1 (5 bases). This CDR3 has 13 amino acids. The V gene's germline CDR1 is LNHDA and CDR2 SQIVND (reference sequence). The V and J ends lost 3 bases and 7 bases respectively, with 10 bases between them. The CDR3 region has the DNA TGTGCCAGTAGTATCCGGGGGGAACAGCCCCAGCATTTT. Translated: CASSIRGEQPQHF.

In DNA form, the CDR3 reads TGCGCCAGCAGCTTGGTTGGGAACACCGGGGAGCTGTTTTTT. It codes for CASSLVGNTGELFF. The rearrangement joins TRBV5-1 to TRBJ2-2, with D hard to call. The CDR3 consists of 14 residues. Germline-derived CDR1 and CDR2 are SGHRS and YFSETQ. V was clipped by 0 bases and J by 1 base, with 4 bases between them. Based on the CDR3 plus reference TRBV5-1 and TRBJ2-2, the full variable domain is KAGVTQTPRYLIKTRGQQVTLSCSPISGHRSVSWYQQTPGQGLQFLFEYFSETQRNKGNFPGRFSGRQFSNSRSEMNVSTLELGDSALYLCASSLVGNTGELFFGEGSRLTVL.

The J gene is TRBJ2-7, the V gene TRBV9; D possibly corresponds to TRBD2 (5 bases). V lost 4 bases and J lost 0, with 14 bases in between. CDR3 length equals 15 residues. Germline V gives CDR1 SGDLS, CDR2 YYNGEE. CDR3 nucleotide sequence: TGTGCCAGCAGCTCCGACGGGGAAAGCTCCTACGAGCAGTACTTC. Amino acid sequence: CASSSDGESSYEQYF.

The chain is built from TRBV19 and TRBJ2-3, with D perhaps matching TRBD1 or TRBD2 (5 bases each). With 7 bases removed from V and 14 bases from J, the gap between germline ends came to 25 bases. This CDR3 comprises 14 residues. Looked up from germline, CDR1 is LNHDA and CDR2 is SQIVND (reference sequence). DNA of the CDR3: TGTGCCAGTACTCCGGTCGGGCGCCCGGGGCCAAGGTATTTT. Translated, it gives CASTPVGRPGPRYF.

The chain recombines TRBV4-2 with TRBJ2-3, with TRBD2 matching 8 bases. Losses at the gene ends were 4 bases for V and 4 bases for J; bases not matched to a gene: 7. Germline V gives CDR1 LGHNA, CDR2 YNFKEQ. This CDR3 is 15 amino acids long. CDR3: CASSPRTSQADTQYF. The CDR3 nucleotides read TGTGCCAGCAGCCCCCGGACTAGCCAGGCAGATACGCAGTATTTT.